Listed here are 21 T cell receptor beta chains from one sample, sequenced in a study of CD4 T cells in relation to SARS-CoV-2 and coronaviruses. Before the COVID-19 pandemic, during about 2011-2019, CD4+ T cells were taken from unexposed donors. CD4+ T cells were isolated from the cells after 10 days of culture. Antigens for these TCRs are unknown. Method: immunoSEQ multiplex PCR; TCRdb's copy keeps in-frame clones and lacks some. Here the sample spans about 22,000 clones, 72% being singletons. Sequenced: CD4+ T cells from PBMCs, cultured in vitro. The receptors here all came from a human donor in good health.

In its sample, this clone was seen a few times. V is TRBV27 and J is TRBJ1-5; D call uncertain. This CDR3 contains 15 residues. Germline V lookup: CDR1 MNHEY, CDR2 SMNVEV (reference sequence). Trimming pared 5 bases from V and 1 base from J, leaving 12 bases between. In DNA, the CDR3 is TGTGCCAGCAGTCCAACCCTGTGGAGCAATCAGCCCCAGCATTTT. Translation: CASSPTLWSNQPQHF.

The V and J genes are TRBV10-3 and TRBJ2-3; possible D gene TRBD1, 7 bases. The CDR3 has 15 amino acids. Germline CDR1 is ENHRY and CDR2 is SYGVKD. V was pared by 4 bases and J by 2 bases, with 13 bases between. The CDR3 DNA reads as TGTGCCATCAGTGGGAGGGGGCACAACACAGATACGCAGTATTTT. Residues: CAISGRGHNTDTQYF.

V gene TRBV10-3 combines with J gene TRBJ2-5; D ambiguous. The CDR3 length is 11 residues. Trimming took off 7 bases at V and 5 bases at J, with 8 bases between the two ends. CDR1 is ENHRY and CDR2 is SYGVKD in the germline V gene. The CDR3 DNA is TGTGCCATCAAAATTGACGAGACCCAGTACTTC. Translation: CAIKIDETQYF.

This chain connects TRBV18 to TRBJ1-5; D possibly corresponds to TRBD1 (6 bases). V lost 3 bases and J 6 bases, leaving 21 bases between the germline ends. There are 17 residues in the CDR3. CDR1 is KGHSH, CDR2 LQKENI, per germline. The CDR3 is CASSPREAQGGSQPQHF. The CDR3 DNA sequence: TGTGCCAGCTCACCTCGAGAGGCACAGGGCGGGAGTCAGCCCCAGCATTTT.

This rearrangement joins TRBV27 to TRBJ1-6; D is possibly TRBD1 (6 bases). The length of the CDR3 is 14 residues. Germline V CDR1 and CDR2: MNHEY, SMNVEV (reference sequence). Trimming removed 4 bases at V and 9 bases at J, with 13 bases between. CDR3 in amino acids: CASSWGGRSSPLHF. The CDR3 DNA reads as TGTGCCAGCAGTTGGGGGGGCAGGAGTTCACCCCTCCACTTT.

V and J are TRBV29-1 and TRBJ2-5, with unresolved D. CDR3 length equals 12 residues. The germline V gene encodes CDR1 SQVTM and CDR2 ANQGSEA. V dropped 7 bases and J dropped 4 bases, with 13 bases sitting between them. This CDR3 is CSAMAGLETQYF. DNA for the CDR3: TGCAGCGCAATGGCCGGGTTAGAGACCCAGTACTTC.

This sequence joins TRBV14 and TRBJ2-3; 13 bases agree with TRBD2. This CDR3 spans 16 amino acids. Germline CDR1 SGHDN, CDR2 FVKESK. J lost 2 bases, V lost 6 bases, and 5 bases had no gene match. The CDR3 coding sequence is TGTGCCAGCAGTCCTGGACTAGCGGGGGACACAGATACGCAGTATTTT. The encoded protein is CASSPGLAGDTDTQYF.

There are a few counts of this clone. The rearrangement links TRBV10-2 to TRBJ2-7, with TRBD1 matching over 7 bases. The CDR3 loop spans 13 amino acids. V was pared by 6 bases and J by 1 base, with 3 bases of the junction left unmatched. Germline CDR1 reads WSHSY; CDR2 reads SAAADI. Here the CDR3 reads CASRGQSSYEQYF. The CDR3 bases are TGCGCCAGCAGGGGACAGTCGTCCTACGAGCAGTACTTC.

CDR3 bases: TGTGCCAGTAGTACGACTGAGACCCAGTACTTC. Translated: CASSTTETQYF. The rearrangement uses TRBV19 and TRBJ2-5, with no clear D. V lost 4 bases and J 5 bases, leaving 5 bases between the germline ends. Germline V gene data show CDR1 as LNHDA and CDR2 as SQIVND (reference sequence). CDR3 length: 11 amino acids. The variable domain in full, completed from reference TRBV19 and TRBJ2-5, reads DGGITQSPKYLFRKEGQNVTLSCEQNLNHDAMYWYRQDPGQGLRLIYYSQIVNDFQKGDIAEGYSVSREKKESFPLTVTSAQKNPTAFYLCASSTTETQYFGPGTRLLVL.

The chain is built from TRBV3-1 (or the pseudogene TRBV3-2) and TRBJ2-3, with 8 bases fitting TRBD2. The germline V gene encodes CDR1 LGHDT and CDR2 YNNKEL (reference sequence). V shed 2 bases, J shed 5 bases, and the junction held 6 bases outside the gene matches. There are 15 residues in the CDR3. CDR3 nucleotide sequence: TGTGCCAGCAGCCAACGGGGGGGCGGGAGAGATACGCAGTATTTT. Its protein product is CASSQRGGGRDTQYF.

The chain employs TRBV6-4 and TRBJ2-2, with 8 bases identical to TRBD1. With V trimmed by 2 bases and J by 5 bases, 1 base remained unmatched. Germline loops: CDR1 MRHNA, CDR2 SNTAGT. This CDR3 has 14 residues. CDR3: CASSDQGATGELFF. The CDR3 DNA reads TGTGCCAGCAGTGACCAGGGGGCTACCGGGGAGCTGTTTTTT.

The gene calls are TRBV10-3 and TRBJ2-7, with D perhaps matching TRBD1 or TRBD2 (5 bases each). Germline V lookup: CDR1 ENHRY, CDR2 SYGVKD. This CDR3 region has 18 residues. V lost 2 bases, J lost 0 bases, and 20 bases lay in between. The CDR3 DNA reads as TGTGCCATCAGTGAGCTTACCCCCGGGGCACAGAGCTCCTACGAGCAGTACTTC. It translates to CAISELTPGAQSSYEQYF.

The gene calls are TRBV5-1 and TRBJ2-6, with unresolved D. CDR3 length: 14 amino acids. The germline V gene encodes CDR1 SGHRS and CDR2 YFSETQ. The V gene lost 7 bases and the J gene lost 2 bases, with 10 bases spanning the gap. The chain's CDR3 is CASHPDPGANVLTF. CDR3 nucleotides: TGCGCCAGCCACCCCGACCCTGGGGCCAACGTCCTGACTTTC.

The genes are TRBV29-1 and TRBJ2-4, with TRBD1 matching 10 bases. Germline CDR1 SQVTM, CDR2 ANQGSEA. J gave up 7 bases and V 7 bases, and 1 base lay outside the gene matches. This CDR3 comprises 11 residues. CDR3 amino acids: CSGGQGNIQYF. The DNA of the CDR3 is TGCAGCGGGGGACAGGGGAACATTCAGTACTTC. The complete variable domain, with remaining parts taken from reference TRBV29-1 and TRBJ2-4, reads SAVISQKPSRDICQRGTSLTIQCQVDSQVTMMFWYRQQPGQSLTLIATANQGSEATYESGFVIDKFPISRPNLTFSTLTVSNMSPEDSSIYLCSGGQGNIQYFGAGTRLSVL.

This chain uses TRBV9 with TRBJ2-1; 8 positions agree with TRBD2. This CDR3 spans 16 amino acids. V shed 3 bases, J shed 10 bases, and the junction held 15 bases outside the gene matches. Germline V gene lookup returns CDR1 SGDLS and CDR2 YYNGEE. In DNA form, the CDR3 reads TGTGCCAGCAGCGGGGTAGCGGGGCGCTCAGGGTTGGAGCAGTTCTTC. Translating gives CASSGVAGRSGLEQFF.

The chain uses TRBV5-4 and TRBJ2-7; no definite D call. Germline lookup yields CDR1 SGHNT and CDR2 YYREEE (reference sequence). V gave up 0 bases and J gave up 0 bases, with 10 bases separating them. This CDR3 comprises 15 residues. The CDR3 loop is CASSLVGGSSYEQYF. The DNA of the CDR3 is TGTGCCAGCAGCTTGGTGGGTGGTTCCTCCTACGAGCAGTACTTC.

This clone is a singleton in its sample. The V call is TRBV11-3, the J call TRBJ2-1; TRBD2 matches at 8 bases. Germline V gene lookup returns CDR1 SGHNT and CDR2 YENEEA. The CDR3 is 20 amino acids. V shed 1 base, J shed 0 bases, and the junction held 14 bases outside the gene matches. The CDR3 bases are TGTGCCAGCAGCTTAGGGCGTCAGTGGGCGGGAGGTCGCTCCTACAATGAGCAGTTCTTC. It is translated as CASSLGRQWAGGRSYNEQFF. The whole variable domain, remainder taken from reference TRBV11-3 and TRBJ2-1, is EAGVVQSPRYKIIEKKQPVAFWCNPISGHNTLYWYLQNLGQGPELLIRYENEEAVDDSQLPKDRFSAERLKGVDSTLKIQPAELGDSAVYLCASSLGRQWAGGRSYNEQFFGPGTRLTVL.

This clone was seen a handful of times. This chain joins TRBV7-8 and TRBJ2-7; 9 positions agree with TRBD2. CDR1 is SGHVS and CDR2 is FQNEAQ in the germline V gene. The junction had 4 bases not matched to a gene; V was cut back by 5 bases and J by 5 bases. The CDR3 totals 13 residues. The CDR3 loop is CASSIGLANEQYF. The CDR3 DNA sequence: TGTGCCAGCAGCATAGGACTAGCGAACGAGCAGTACTTC.

V is TRBV4-1 and J is TRBJ1-3; D uncertain. Deletions cut 0 bases from V and 4 bases from J, with 10 bases between. Germline CDR1 is MGHRA and CDR2 is YSYEKL. The CDR3 runs to 15 residues. CDR3: CASSQEGFGGNTIYF. CDR3 bases: TGCGCCAGCAGCCAAGAAGGGTTCGGAGGAAACACCATATATTTT.

This clone has only one observation. The chain carries TRBV9 and TRBJ2-1; TRBD2 aligns across 8 bases. CDR1 is SGDLS and CDR2 is YYNGEE in the germline V gene. The CDR3 length is 15 residues. With V trimmed by 0 bases and J by 9 bases, 8 bases remained unmatched. CDR3 sequence reads: CASSVVGSGVGEQFF. For the CDR3, the DNA is TGTGCCAGCAGCGTAGTTGGTAGCGGGGTCGGTGAGCAGTTCTTC. Filled out from reference TRBV9 and TRBJ2-1, the complete variable domain reads DSGVTQTPKHLITATGQRVTLRCSPRSGDLSVYWYQQSLDQGLQFLIQYYNGEERAKGNILERFSAQQFPDLHSELNLSSLELGDSALYFCASSVVGSGVGEQFFGPGTRLTVL.

This sequence joins TRBV6-5 and TRBJ1-3; D may be TRBD1 (6 bases). V lost 7 bases to trimming and J lost 5 bases, with 15 bases between them. This CDR3 comprises 14 residues. Per the germline V gene, CDR1 is MNHEY and CDR2 is SVGAGI. Here the CDR3 reads CASNSGDTRNTIYF. In DNA, the CDR3 is TGTGCCAGCAATTCTGGGGACACCCGAAACACCATATATTTT.